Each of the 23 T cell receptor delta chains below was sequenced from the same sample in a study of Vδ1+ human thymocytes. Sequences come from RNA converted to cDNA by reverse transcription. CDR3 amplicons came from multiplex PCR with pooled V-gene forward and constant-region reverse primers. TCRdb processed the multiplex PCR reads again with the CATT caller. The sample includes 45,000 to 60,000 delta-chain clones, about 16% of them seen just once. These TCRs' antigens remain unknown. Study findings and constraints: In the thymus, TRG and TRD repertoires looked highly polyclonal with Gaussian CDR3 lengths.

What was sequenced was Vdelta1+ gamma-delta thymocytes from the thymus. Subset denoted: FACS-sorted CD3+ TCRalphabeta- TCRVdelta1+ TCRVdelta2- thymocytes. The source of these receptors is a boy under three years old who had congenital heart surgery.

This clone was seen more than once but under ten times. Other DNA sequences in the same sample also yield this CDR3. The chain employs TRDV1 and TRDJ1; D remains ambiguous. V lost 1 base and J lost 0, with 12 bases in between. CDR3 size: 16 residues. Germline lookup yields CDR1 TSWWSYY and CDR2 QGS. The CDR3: CALGEPYLRYTDKLIF. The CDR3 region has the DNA TGTGCTCTTGGGGAACCTTACCTCCGGTACACCGATAAACTCATCTTT.

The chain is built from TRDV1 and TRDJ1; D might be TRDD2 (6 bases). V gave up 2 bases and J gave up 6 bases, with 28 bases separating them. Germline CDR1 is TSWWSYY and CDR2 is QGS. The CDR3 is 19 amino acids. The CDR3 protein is CALGEYHFLPVLPHNKLIF. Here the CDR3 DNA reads TGTGCTCTTGGGGAATATCACTTCCTGCCCGTACTACCACACAATAAACTCATCTTT.

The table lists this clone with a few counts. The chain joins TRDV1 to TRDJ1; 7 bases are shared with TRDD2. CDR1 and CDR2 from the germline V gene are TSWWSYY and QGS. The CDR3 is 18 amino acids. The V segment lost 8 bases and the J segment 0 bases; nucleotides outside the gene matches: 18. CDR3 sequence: CALFSYLLLKRYTDKLIF. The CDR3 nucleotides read TGTGCTCTTTTTTCCTACTTACTACTGAAGCGGTACACCGATAAACTCATCTTT.

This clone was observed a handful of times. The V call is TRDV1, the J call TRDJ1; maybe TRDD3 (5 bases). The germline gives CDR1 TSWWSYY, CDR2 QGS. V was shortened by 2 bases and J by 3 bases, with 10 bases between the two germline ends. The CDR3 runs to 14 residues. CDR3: CALGEVAIPDKLIF. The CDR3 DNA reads TGTGCTCTTGGGGAAGTAGCGATACCCGATAAACTCATCTTT.

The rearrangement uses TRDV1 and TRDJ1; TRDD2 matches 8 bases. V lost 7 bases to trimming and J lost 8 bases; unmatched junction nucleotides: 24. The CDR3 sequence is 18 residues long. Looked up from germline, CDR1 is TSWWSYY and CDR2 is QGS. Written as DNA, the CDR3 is TGTGCTCTTGCCAAACCCTTCTTCCTACAGTCTGGGGTCAAGAAACTCATCTTT. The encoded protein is CALAKPFFLQSGVKKLIF.

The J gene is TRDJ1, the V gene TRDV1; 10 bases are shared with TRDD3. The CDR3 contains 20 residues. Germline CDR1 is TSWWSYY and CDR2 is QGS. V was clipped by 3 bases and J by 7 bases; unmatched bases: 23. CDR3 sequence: CALGDLPIHFRLGDKGKLIF. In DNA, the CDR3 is TGTGCTCTTGGGGACCTTCCTATACACTTTCGTCTGGGGGATAAAGGTAAACTCATCTTT.

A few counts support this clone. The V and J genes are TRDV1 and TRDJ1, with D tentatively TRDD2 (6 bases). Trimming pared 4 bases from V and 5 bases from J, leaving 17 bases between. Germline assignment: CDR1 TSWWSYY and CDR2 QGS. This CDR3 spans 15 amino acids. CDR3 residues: CALGAYLPMGDKLIF. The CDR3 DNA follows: TGTGCTCTTGGGGCTTACCTTCCCATGGGGGATAAACTCATCTTT.

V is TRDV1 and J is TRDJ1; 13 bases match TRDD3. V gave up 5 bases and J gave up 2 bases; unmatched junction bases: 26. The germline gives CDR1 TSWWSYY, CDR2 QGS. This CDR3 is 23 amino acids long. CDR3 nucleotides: TGTGCTCTTGGGAACCCTCTACTTCCTACTCTGTACTGGGGGATACGTACAACCGATAAACTCATCTTT. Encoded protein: CALGNPLLPTLYWGIRTTDKLIF.

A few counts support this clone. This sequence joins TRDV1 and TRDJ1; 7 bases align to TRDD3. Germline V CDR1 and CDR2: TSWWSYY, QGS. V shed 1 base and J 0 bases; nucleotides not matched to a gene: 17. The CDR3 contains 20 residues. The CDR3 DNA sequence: TGTGCTCTTGGGGAACCTCTCGAAGTGGGGGACCCCACGAACACCGATAAACTCATCTTT. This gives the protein CALGEPLEVGDPTNTDKLIF.

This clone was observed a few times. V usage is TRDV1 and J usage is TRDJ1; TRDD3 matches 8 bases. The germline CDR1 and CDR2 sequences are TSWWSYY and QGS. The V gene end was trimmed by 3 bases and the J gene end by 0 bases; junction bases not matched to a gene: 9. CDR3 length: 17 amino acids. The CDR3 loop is CALGDFRNWGYTDKLIF. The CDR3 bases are TGTGCTCTTGGGGATTTCCGTAACTGGGGGTACACCGATAAACTCATCTTT.

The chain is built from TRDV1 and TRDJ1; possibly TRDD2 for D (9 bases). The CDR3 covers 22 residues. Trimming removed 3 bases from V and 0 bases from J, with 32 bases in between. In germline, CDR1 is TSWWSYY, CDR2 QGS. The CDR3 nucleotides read TGTGCTCTTGGGGACACCTCCTTCCTACACGGGGGGATAAGACGGTACACCGATAAACTCATCTTT. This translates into CALGDTSFLHGGIRRYTDKLIF.

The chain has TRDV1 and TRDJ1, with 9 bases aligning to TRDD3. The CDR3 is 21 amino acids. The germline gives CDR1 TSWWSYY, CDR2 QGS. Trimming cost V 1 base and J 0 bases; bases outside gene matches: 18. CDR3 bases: TGTGCTCTTGGGGAACGACCGCCCGTACTGGGGGAACCCCAGTACACCGATAAACTCATCTTT. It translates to CALGERPPVLGEPQYTDKLIF.

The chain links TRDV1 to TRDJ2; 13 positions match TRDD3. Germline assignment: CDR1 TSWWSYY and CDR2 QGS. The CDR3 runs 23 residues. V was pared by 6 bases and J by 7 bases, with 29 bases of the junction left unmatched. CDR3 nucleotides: TGTGCTCTTGGTCCCACCCCTGGCACCTTCACACGTTTACTGGGGGATACGGGAGCACAACTCTTCTTT. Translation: CALGPTPGTFTRLLGDTGAQLFF.

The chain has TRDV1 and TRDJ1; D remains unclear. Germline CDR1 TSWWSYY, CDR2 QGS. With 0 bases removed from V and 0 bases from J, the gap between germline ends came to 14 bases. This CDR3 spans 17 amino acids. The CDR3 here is CALGELEVHIHTDKLIF. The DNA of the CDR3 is TGTGCTCTTGGGGAACTAGAGGTCCACATACACACCGATAAACTCATCTTT.

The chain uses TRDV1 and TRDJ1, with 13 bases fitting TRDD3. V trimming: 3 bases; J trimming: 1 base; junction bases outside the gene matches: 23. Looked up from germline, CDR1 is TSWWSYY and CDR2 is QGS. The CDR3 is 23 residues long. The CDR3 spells CALGDTLSYATRLGDTCTDKLIF. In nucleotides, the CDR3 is TGTGCTCTTGGGGATACCCTTTCCTACGCCACTCGACTGGGGGATACGTGCACCGATAAACTCATCTTT.

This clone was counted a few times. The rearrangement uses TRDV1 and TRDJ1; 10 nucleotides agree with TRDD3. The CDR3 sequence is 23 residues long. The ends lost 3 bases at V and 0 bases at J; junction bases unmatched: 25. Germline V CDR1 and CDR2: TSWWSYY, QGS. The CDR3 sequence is CALGDAQYSYLLHWGMYTDKLIF. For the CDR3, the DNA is TGTGCTCTTGGGGATGCCCAGTATTCGTACCTTCTGCACTGGGGGATGTACACCGATAAACTCATCTTT.

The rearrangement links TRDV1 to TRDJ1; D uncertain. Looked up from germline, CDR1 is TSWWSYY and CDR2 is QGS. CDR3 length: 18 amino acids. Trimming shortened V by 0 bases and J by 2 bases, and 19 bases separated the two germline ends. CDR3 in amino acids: CALGELDKDYPGTDKLIF. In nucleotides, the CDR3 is TGTGCTCTTGGGGAACTAGATAAGGACTACCCGGGGACCGATAAACTCATCTTT.

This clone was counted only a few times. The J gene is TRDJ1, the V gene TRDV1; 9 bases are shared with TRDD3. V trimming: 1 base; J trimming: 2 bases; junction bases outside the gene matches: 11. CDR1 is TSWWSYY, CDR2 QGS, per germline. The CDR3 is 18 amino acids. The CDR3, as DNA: TGTGCTCTTGGGGAACAAATCCGGGGGATACCGAGAACCGATAAACTCATCTTT. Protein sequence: CALGEQIRGIPRTDKLIF.

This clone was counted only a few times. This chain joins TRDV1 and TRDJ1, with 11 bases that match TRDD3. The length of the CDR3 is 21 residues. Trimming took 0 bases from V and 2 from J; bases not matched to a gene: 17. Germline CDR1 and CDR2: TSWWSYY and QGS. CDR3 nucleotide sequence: TGTGCTCTTGGGGAACTAGGGCCACCACTTCTACTGGGGGATAGAACCGATAAACTCATCTTT. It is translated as CALGELGPPLLLGDRTDKLIF.

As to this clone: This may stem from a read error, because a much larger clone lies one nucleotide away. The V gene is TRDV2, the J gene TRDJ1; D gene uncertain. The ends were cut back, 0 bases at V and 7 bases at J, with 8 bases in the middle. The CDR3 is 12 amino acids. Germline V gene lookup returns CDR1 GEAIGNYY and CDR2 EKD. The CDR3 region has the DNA TGTGCCTGTGACACCTCCAGCAGTAAACTCATCTTT. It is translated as CACDTSSSKLIF.

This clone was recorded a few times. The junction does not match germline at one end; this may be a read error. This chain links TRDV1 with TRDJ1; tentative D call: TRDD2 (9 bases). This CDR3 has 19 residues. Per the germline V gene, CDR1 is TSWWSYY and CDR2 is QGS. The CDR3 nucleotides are TGTGCCCTTGGGGACGACCCACCTTCCTACGGACCCTGGGGGAGTAAACTCATCTTT. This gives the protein CALGDDPPSYGPWGSKLIF.

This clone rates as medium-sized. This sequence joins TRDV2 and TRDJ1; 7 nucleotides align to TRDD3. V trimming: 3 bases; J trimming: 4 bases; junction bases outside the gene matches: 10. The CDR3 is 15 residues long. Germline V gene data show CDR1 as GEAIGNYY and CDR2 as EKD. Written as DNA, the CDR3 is TGTGCCTGTGACTTTTCCGACTGGGGAGGCGATAAACTCATCTTT. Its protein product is CACDFSDWGGDKLIF.

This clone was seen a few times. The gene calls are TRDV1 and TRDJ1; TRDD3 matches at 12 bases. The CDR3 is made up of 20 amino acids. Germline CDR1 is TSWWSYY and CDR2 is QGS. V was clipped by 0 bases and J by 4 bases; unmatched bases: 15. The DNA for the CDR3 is TGTGCTCTTGGGGAACTAACCTACCGGACTGGGGGATACCGGGACGATAAACTCATCTTT. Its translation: CALGELTYRTGGYRDDKLIF.